This record looks at one T cell receptor (beta chain) sequence and its context. The table came from immunoSEQ multiplex PCR; TCRdb's copy has only in-frame clones and leaves some out. Of 55,000 to 80,000 clones listed, around four fifths were seen once; the top ten hold over 10%. This specimen comes from a study of blood T cell repertoires in COVID-19. Overall study: The United States, Italy and Spain supplied acute and convalescent COVID-19 samples. Sample material is recorded as cDNA or gDNA derived from T cells, B-cell-depleted T cells, or PBMCs.

Germline V gives CDR1 SQVTM, CDR2 ANQGSEA. Trimming pared 4 bases from V and 8 bases from J, leaving 23 bases between. This CDR3 comprises 15 residues. The V gene is TRBV29-1, the J gene TRBJ1-2, with unresolved D. Sequenced input: peripheral blood. The TCR sequence derives from a human donor in a cohort sampled during active COVID-19. CDR3: CSVGSGFGRGIGYTF. As DNA, the CDR3 is TGCAGCGTTGGATCGGGGTTCGGGCGGGGAATAGGCTACACCTTC.